The 21 T cell receptor beta chains given below trace back to one sample, sequenced in a study of Graves' ophthalmopathy and Graves' hyperthyroidism. RNA transcripts were the template, and TCR beta CDR3 regions were amplified from them. Second-round multiplex PCR came after first-round RT-PCR with HTBI primers. TCRdb redid the calling of the multiplex PCR reads with MiXCR, one entry per CDR3 protein. The sample shows 340,000 or so distinct CDR3 sequences, around a sixth of them seen only once. The specimen sequenced was peripheral blood. The receptors derive from an adult man with Graves' ophthalmopathy.

Of note for this clonotype: The junction differs from germline at one of its ends, possibly a read error. J is TRBJ1-1 and V is TRBV28; D perhaps matches TRBD1 (5 bases). Germline V lookup: CDR1 MDHEN, CDR2 SYDVKM. The CDR3 contains 14 residues. Here the CDR3 DNA reads TGTGCCAGCAGCACCAACGTCGGGGCGGCGCGACCGAACTTT. This translates into CASSTNVGAARPNF.

This clonotype was picked up many times. This chain joins TRBV28 and TRBJ1-2; D might be TRBD1 (5 bases). The CDR3 is made up of 13 amino acids. Trimming took off 5 bases at V and 7 bases at J, with 14 bases between the two ends. In germline, CDR1 is MDHEN, CDR2 SYDVKM. CDR3 in amino acids: CASSLGGGVGYTF. CDR3 bases: TGTGCCAGCAGTCTTGGTGGGGGAGTTGGCTACACCTTC.

This clonotype appeared many times. The chain has TRBV29-1 and TRBJ1-3; no clear D gene. Looked up from germline, CDR1 is SQVTM and CDR2 is ANQGSEA. V was shortened by 4 bases and J by 9 bases, with 10 bases between the two germline ends. The CDR3 is 11 amino acids. This CDR3 is CSVGRQGTIYF. DNA of the CDR3: TGCAGCGTTGGACGGCAAGGCACCATATATTTT.

In this sample, this clonotype turned up many times. This rearrangement joins TRBV6-1 to TRBJ1-1, with TRBD1 matching over 9 bases. Germline V gene data show CDR1 as MNHNS and CDR2 as SASEGT. The CDR3 extends over 14 amino acids. V shed 6 bases and J 6 bases; nucleotides not matched to a gene: 8. The CDR3 spells CASRKDRDRAEAFF. The CDR3 DNA is TGTGCCAGCAGGAAAGACCGGGACAGGGCTGAAGCTTTCTTT.

The sample holds many counts of this clonotype. This rearrangement joins TRBV6-1 to TRBJ1-2; 8 bases are a match to TRBD1. The CDR3 is 15 amino acids. Trimming cost V 7 bases and J 6 bases; bases outside gene matches: 13. Germline-derived CDR1 and CDR2 are MNHNS and SASEGT. The CDR3 loop reads CASKNDRGGKNGYTF. Here the CDR3 DNA reads TGTGCCAGCAAAAACGACAGGGGTGGGAAAAATGGCTACACCTTC.

At least ten counts were recorded for this clonotype. V usage is TRBV7-3 and J usage is TRBJ1-6; D is undetermined. Germline V gene lookup returns CDR1 SGHTA and CDR2 FQGTGA. The CDR3 covers 14 residues. Trimming cost V 1 base and J 10 bases, with 11 bases left between them. As DNA, the CDR3 is TGTGCCAGCAGCTTAAGTCCCAATTACTCACCCCTCCACTTT. Translation: CASSLSPNYSPLHF. The variable domain in full, with the rest retrieved from reference TRBV7-3 and TRBJ1-6, is GAGVSQTPSNKVTEKGKYVELRCDPISGHTALYWYRQSLGQGPEFLIYFQGTGAADDSGLPNDRFFAVRPEGSVSTLKIQRTERGDSAVYLCASSLSPNYSPLHFGNGTRLTVT.

There are many counts of this clonotype. The chain carries TRBV7-2 and TRBJ2-7; D is uncertain. Germline V gene lookup returns CDR1 SGHTA and CDR2 FQGNSA. The CDR3 has 17 residues. V lost 0 bases and J lost 1, with 16 bases in between. The DNA for the CDR3 is TGTGCCAGCAGCTTAGCGCTTGATGGCACAGCGTCCTACGAGCAGTACTTC. Translating it yields CASSLALDGTASYEQYF.

This clonotype was found many times. The V gene is TRBV20-1, the J gene TRBJ2-7; 10 bases align to TRBD2. Losses at the gene ends were 2 bases for V and 0 bases for J; bases not matched to a gene: 4. The CDR3 is made up of 15 amino acids. CDR1 and CDR2 from the germline V gene are DFQATT and SNEGSKA (reference sequence). The CDR3 nucleotides are TGCAGTGCTAGACAAGCGGGAGGGCCCTCCTACGAGCAGTACTTC. This codes for CSARQAGGPSYEQYF.

This clonotype appeared many times. V and J are TRBV19 and TRBJ1-1; D perhaps matches TRBD1 (6 bases). The CDR3 covers 15 residues. CDR1 is LNHDA, CDR2 SQIVND, per germline (reference sequence). Trimming removed 5 bases from V and 5 bases from J, with 18 bases in between. In DNA form, the CDR3 reads TGTGCCAGTAGTTTCTGGCCACCCCAGGGGACTGAAGCTTTCTTT. It encodes CASSFWPPQGTEAFF.

This clonotype was seen many times. V and J are TRBV9 and TRBJ1-2; D is undetermined. V lost 0 bases to trimming and J lost 1 base, with 7 bases between them. The CDR3 is made up of 14 amino acids. CDR1 SGDLS and CDR2 YYNGEE come from the germline V gene. The CDR3 protein is CASSVGGNNYGYTF. DNA of the CDR3: TGTGCCAGCAGCGTAGGAGGGAATAACTATGGCTACACCTTC.

This clonotype was detected ten times or more. One end of the junction does not line up with germline, which may come from a read error. The chain carries TRBV2 and TRBJ2-5, with D possibly matching TRBD2 (6 bases). Germline-derived CDR1 and CDR2 are SNHLY and FYNNEI. CDR3 length: 13 residues. CDR3 sequence: CASNANSRETQCF. CDR3 nucleotide sequence: TGTGCCAGCAACGCCAATTCTCGGGAGACCCAGTGCTTC.

This clonotype was observed many times. The chain carries TRBV6-2 or TRBV6-3 and TRBJ2-2; D possibly corresponds to TRBD2 (5 bases). The V end lost 0 bases, the J end lost 1 base, and 12 bases lay between the germline ends. This CDR3 has 17 amino acids. Per the germline V gene, CDR1 is MNHEY and CDR2 is SVGEGT. DNA for the CDR3: TGTGCCAGCAGTTACTCGAATCTACGGGGGAACACCGGGGAGCTGTTTTTT. This gives the protein CASSYSNLRGNTGELFF.

This clonotype was seen only a few times. This clone may be a read error of a much larger clone one base away. The chain couples TRBV5-1 to TRBJ1-6; perhaps TRBD1 as D (6 bases). The CDR3 extends over 13 amino acids. Trimming pared 6 bases from V and 7 bases from J, leaving 11 bases between. The germline gives CDR1 SGHRS, CDR2 YFSETQ. The CDR3 sequence: CASTRGPNSPLHF. DNA of the CDR3: TGCGCCAGCACCAGGGGACCAAATTCACCCCTCCACTTT.

This clonotype was detected ten times or more. The CDR3 spells CASTPQDGGSTEAFF. The CDR3 nucleotides read TGTGCCAGTACCCCACAGGACGGCGGGAGCACTGAAGCTTTCTTT. The J gene is TRBJ1-1, the V gene TRBV19, with D possibly TRBD1 on 5 matching bases. There are 15 residues in the CDR3. Trimming pared 7 bases from V and 4 bases from J, leaving 19 bases between. Looked up from germline, CDR1 is LNHDA and CDR2 is SQIVND (reference sequence).

This clonotype was seen ten or more times. This sequence joins TRBV29-1 and TRBJ2-5; TRBD1 is a possible D gene (5 bases). This CDR3 spans 12 amino acids. V lost 4 bases and J lost 2, with 8 bases in between. Germline V gene lookup returns CDR1 SQVTM and CDR2 ANQGSEA. The CDR3 loop is CSVAPGQETQYF. In nucleotides, the CDR3 is TGCAGCGTTGCCCCAGGGCAAGAGACCCAGTACTTC.

This clonotype occurred many times. The V gene is TRBV7-9, the J gene TRBJ1-2; no clear D gene. V was cut by 4 bases and J by 9 bases, with 9 bases left in between. CDR1 is SEHNR, CDR2 FQNEAQ, per germline (reference sequence). The CDR3 runs 11 residues. CDR3 sequence reads: CASSSGLSYTF. The CDR3 DNA sequence: TGTGCCAGCAGCTCGGGCCTCAGCTACACCTTC.

This clonotype was recorded at least ten times. The chain couples TRBV9 to TRBJ2-5; no firm D call. Trimming removed 0 bases from V and 5 bases from J, with 11 bases in between. The CDR3 totals 14 residues. The V gene's germline CDR1 is SGDLS and CDR2 YYNGEE. The DNA for the CDR3 is TGTGCCAGCAGCGTAGATTTCGGGCGGGAGACCCAGTACTTC. This gives the protein CASSVDFGRETQYF.

As concerns this clonotype: One end of the junction is discordant with germline, which a read error may explain. The rearrangement joins TRBV6-2 or TRBV6-3 to TRBJ1-1; D possibly corresponds to TRBD1 (6 bases). There are 14 residues in the CDR3. CDR1 is MNHEY and CDR2 is SVGEGT in the germline V gene. This CDR3 is CASSYLGASTEACF. The CDR3 region has the DNA TGTGCCAGCAGTTACCTGGGGGCGAGCACTGAAGCTTGCTTT.

This clonotype was observed at least ten times. The chain has TRBV7-2 and TRBJ2-5, with TRBD2 matching over 13 bases. The CDR3 is made up of 16 amino acids. Trimming at V came to 4 bases and at J to 4 bases, leaving 6 bases not matched to a gene. Per the germline V gene, CDR1 is SGHTA and CDR2 is FQGNSA. The CDR3 region has the DNA TGTGCCAGCAGCTCGACTAGCGGGGGGAGAGGAGAGACCCAGTACTTC. Translation gives CASSSTSGGRGETQYF.

In this sample, this clonotype turned up many times. The CDR3 nucleotides read TGTGCCAGCAGGAAAGACCTAGCGGGGGAAGAGACCCAGTACTTC. It translates to CASRKDLAGEETQYF. The V call is TRBV3-1, the J call TRBJ2-5; the match to TRBD2 covers 10 bases. Unmatched junction bases numbered 7, after V lost 6 bases and J lost 3 bases. The CDR3 consists of 15 residues. Germline V gene lookup returns CDR1 LGHDT and CDR2 YNNKEL (reference sequence).

This clonotype was counted at least ten times. The J gene is TRBJ1-6, the V gene TRBV12-3 or TRBV12-4, with D possibly being TRBD1 (5 bases). The CDR3 runs 15 residues. The V end was cut by 0 bases, the J end by 8 bases, with 11 bases between. For the CDR3, the DNA is TGTGCCAGCAGTTTAGCTGGGGGAACGGATTCACCCCTCCACTTT. Encoded protein: CASSLAGGTDSPLHF.